The sequence of this TCR beta chain was determined in a study of T cells in localized non-small cell lung cancer. Measured with immunoSEQ multiplex PCR; TCRdb has only the in-frame clones, and not every one. The sample holds around 96,000 clones, approximately 90% seen once. This clone was observed once. This CDR3 has 11 amino acids. Germline CDR1 is SEHNR and CDR2 is FQNEAQ (reference sequence). V was cut by 5 bases and J by 11 bases, with 12 bases left in between. The receptor's source is a woman between 40 and 69 years old with stage II squamous cell lung carcinoma. The chain links TRBV7-9 to TRBJ1-1; the D is unclear. Sequenced here: PBMCs, sampled before any cancer treatment. CDR3 sequence reads: CASSRNEGAFF. DNA of the CDR3: TGTGCCAGCAGCCGTAACGAAGGGGCTTTCTTT.